This entry is about one TCR beta chain. The authors' processing: Scientists estimated how many nucleated cells there were by amplifying reference gene primers. Sequenced by immunoSEQ multiplex PCR; TCRdb stores in-frame clones only, minus some. The V and J calls and the clone size are those of that table, but D and trimming were determined from the DNA. The top ten hold about 12% of the sample, which has some 74,000 clones, over 70% seen once. This specimen belongs to a study of blood T cell repertoires in COVID-19. Study-level information: Samples came from the United States, Italy and Spain, spanning acute and convalescent COVID-19. Sources were T cells, B-cell-depleted T cells, or PBMCs; the material itself was cDNA or gDNA.

Trimming stripped 1 base from V and 2 bases from J, with 8 bases between. The CDR3 extends over 13 amino acids. The germline V gene encodes CDR1 GTSNPN and CDR2 SVGIG (reference sequence). The V and J genes are TRBV30 and TRBJ1-1, with D tentatively TRBD1 (5 bases). The sequence came from a human donor in a cohort sampled during active COVID-19. Sequencing was performed on peripheral blood. CDR3 nucleotides: TGTGCCTGGAGTGGACAGCTAAACACTGAAGCTTTCTTT. This sequence encodes CAWSGQLNTEAFF.